The 26 T cell receptor beta chains reported below all come from one sample, sequenced in a study of cytomegalovirus exposure and HLA in healthy donors. Researchers ran the PCR with 60 Vbeta and 13 Jbeta primers. Measured with immunoSEQ multiplex PCR; TCRdb has only the in-frame clones, and not every one. The table records 55,000 to 80,000 clones, 60% to 75% of them present only once. Sequencing input: PBMCs. These TCRs come from a man between 65 and 85 years old in good health and CMV-seronegative.

This rearrangement joins TRBV30 to TRBJ1-6, with D possibly matching TRBD1 (6 bases). Germline lookup yields CDR1 GTSNPN and CDR2 SVGIG (reference sequence). Trimming took 2 bases from V and 4 from J, leaving 12 bases between them. This CDR3 is 15 amino acids long. CDR3 bases: TGTGCCTGGAGTCCATCCGGACAGTATAATTCACCCCTCCACTTT. Residues: CAWSPSGQYNSPLHF.

This chain connects TRBV12-5 to TRBJ2-1, with a weak D call TRBD2 (5 bases). Trimming took off 7 bases at V and 6 bases at J, with 10 bases between the two ends. The CDR3 is 12 residues long. Germline V gene lookup returns CDR1 LGHNT and CDR2 FRNRAP. CDR3 bases: TGTGCTAGTGCCCAGCGGACCAATGAGCAGTTCTTC. Translating gives CASAQRTNEQFF.

The chain carries TRBV9 and TRBJ2-5; 11 bases map to TRBD2. CDR1 SGDLS and CDR2 YYNGEE come from the germline V gene. Unmatched junction bases numbered 6, after V lost 0 bases and J lost 2 bases. This CDR3 is built from 17 residues. DNA of the CDR3: TGTGCCAGCAGCGTAGGTGTAGCGGGGGGGCTGCAAGAGACCCAGTACTTC. Its protein is CASSVGVAGGLQETQYF.

The gene calls are TRBV7-9 and TRBJ1-2, with D perhaps matching TRBD1 (5 bases). CDR1 and CDR2 (germline): SEHNR, FQNEAQ (reference sequence). This CDR3 region has 18 residues. Trimming took 5 bases from V and 0 from J, leaving 22 bases between them. The CDR3 here is CASSPTRTRKGSNYGYTF. The DNA for the CDR3 is TGTGCCAGCAGCCCCACCCGGACCAGAAAGGGGTCTAACTATGGCTACACCTTC.

The chain recombines TRBV5-6 with TRBJ1-4; 9 nucleotides align to TRBD1. The CDR3 runs to 16 residues. Germline assignment: CDR1 SGHDT and CDR2 YYEEEE. J lost 3 bases, V lost 4 bases, and 7 bases had no gene match. In nucleotides, the CDR3 is TGTGCCAGCAGCGACCGGGACAGGGTCCCTAATGAAAAACTGTTTTTT. Protein product: CASSDRDRVPNEKLFF.

Concerning this clone: This CDR3 fails to terminate in the conserved phenylalanine or tryptophan, so it likely reflects a read error. The V call is TRBV28, the J call TRBJ2-7; the D gene is possibly TRBD2 (6 bases). The CDR3 runs 16 residues. Germline assignment: CDR1 MDHEN and CDR2 SYDVKM. V lost 7 bases and J lost 0, with 19 bases in between. For the CDR3, the DNA is TGTGCCAGCACCAAAGGCGGGACTGCAAGCTCCTACGAGCAGTACCTC. It is translated as CASTKGGTASSYEQYL.

V is TRBV9 and J is TRBJ1-2; TRBD1 is a possible D gene (6 bases). The CDR3 length is 15 residues. V was clipped by 3 bases and J by 4 bases, with 16 bases between them. Germline assignment: CDR1 SGDLS and CDR2 YYNGEE. The CDR3 loop reads CASSGEGVGTYGYTF. CDR3 sequence (DNA): TGTGCCAGCAGCGGTGAGGGGGTGGGCACCTATGGCTACACCTTC.

V gene TRBV19 combines with J gene TRBJ2-5, with a weak D call TRBD1 (6 bases). CDR1 LNHDA and CDR2 SQIVND come from the germline V gene (reference sequence). With 6 bases removed from V and 0 bases from J, the gap between germline ends came to 11 bases. The CDR3 runs to 14 residues. The CDR3 DNA follows: TGTGCCAGTAGGGACAGTCTTGACCAAGAGACCCAGTACTTC. Translated: CASRDSLDQETQYF.

The V call is TRBV10-1, the J call TRBJ2-2; D gene unclear. Trimming cost V 7 bases and J 1 base, with 13 bases left between them. This CDR3 spans 15 amino acids. Germline V gene sequence: CDR1 WNHNN, CDR2 SYGVQD (reference sequence). Written as DNA, the CDR3 is TGCGCCAGCACATTAGTAGAGAAGAACACCGGGGAGCTGTTTTTT. Its translation: CASTLVEKNTGELFF.

The V and J genes are TRBV11-2 and TRBJ2-5; 9 bases fit TRBD1. The V gene end was trimmed by 6 bases and the J gene end by 4 bases; junction bases not matched to a gene: 9. This CDR3 spans 15 amino acids. Germline V gives CDR1 SGHAT, CDR2 FQNNGV. The CDR3 reads CASRVTGGGGETQYF. Here the CDR3 DNA reads TGTGCCAGCAGAGTTACAGGGGGCGGAGGAGAGACCCAGTACTTC.

The gene calls are TRBV25-1 and TRBJ1-6; D remains ambiguous. Germline V gene data show CDR1 as MGHDK and CDR2 as SYGVNS. V lost 6 bases, J lost 4 bases, and 7 bases lay in between. The CDR3 covers 13 residues. CDR3 in DNA: TGTGCCAGCAGGGTCCTATATAATTCACCCCTCCACTTT. As protein: CASRVLYNSPLHF.

This clone has just one count. V and J are TRBV30 and TRBJ2-5; 9 bases fit TRBD2. CDR3 length: 14 amino acids. The V segment lost 3 bases and the J segment 5 bases; nucleotides outside the gene matches: 7. The V gene's germline CDR1 is GTSNPN and CDR2 SVGIG (reference sequence). CDR3 nucleotides: TGTGCCTGGAGAATTAGCGGGAGTACTGAGACCCAGTACTTC. Translating gives CAWRISGSTETQYF.

The chain recombines TRBV7-2 with TRBJ2-3, with a possible D match to TRBD2 (5 bases). The CDR3 runs to 12 residues. Per the germline V gene, CDR1 is SGHTA and CDR2 is FQGNSA. Trimming cost V 6 bases and J 6 bases, with 10 bases left between them. Written as DNA, the CDR3 is TGTGCCAGCAGTTCACCGGGGGATACGCAGTATTTT. Translated: CASSSPGDTQYF. The full variable domain, its missing parts supplied by reference TRBV7-2 and TRBJ2-3, is GAGVSQSPSNKVTEKGKDVELRCDPISGHTALYWYRQSLGQGLEFLIYFQGNSAPDKSGLPSDRFSAERTGGSVSTLTIQRTQQEDSAVYLCASSSPGDTQYFGPGTRLTVL.

The rearrangement links TRBV15 to TRBJ1-2; D remains unclear. Germline loops: CDR1 LNHNV, CDR2 YYDKDF (reference sequence). The CDR3 length is 14 residues. Trimming removed 1 base from V and 2 bases from J, with 8 bases in between. The CDR3 protein is CATSRGDGNYGYTF. In DNA form, the CDR3 reads TGTGCCACCAGCAGAGGAGACGGGAACTATGGCTACACCTTC.

CDR3 sequence: CAWSLSYEQYF. The CDR3 nucleotides are TGTGCCTGGAGTCTTTCCTACGAGCAGTACTTC. The genes are TRBV30 and TRBJ2-7; D uncertain. The CDR3 has 11 residues. V was clipped by 2 bases and J by 1 base, with 3 bases between them. Germline-derived CDR1 and CDR2 are GTSNPN and SVGIG (reference sequence).

The V and J genes are TRBV6-5 and TRBJ2-5; TRBD1 is a possible D gene (7 bases). Germline-derived CDR1 and CDR2 are MNHEY and SVGAGI. V was trimmed by 0 bases and J by 4 bases, leaving 12 bases between them. The CDR3 is 15 residues long. CDR3 sequence: CASSYSQGGGETQYF. The CDR3 bases are TGTGCCAGCAGTTACTCTCAGGGGGGCGGAGAGACCCAGTACTTC.

The chain is built from TRBV6-5 and TRBJ2-2; TRBD1 is a possible D gene (5 bases). CDR1 is MNHEY, CDR2 SVGAGI, per germline. Trimming left V 0 bases short and J 7 bases short, with 9 bases between. The CDR3 runs 14 residues. CDR3 residues: CASSYSREIGELFF. DNA of the CDR3: TGTGCCAGCAGTTACTCCAGGGAAATCGGGGAGCTGTTTTTT.

The chain links TRBV18 to TRBJ1-2; D is uncertain. The CDR3 loop spans 18 amino acids. V was pared by 3 bases and J by 4 bases, with 24 bases between. The germline V gene has CDR1 KGHSH and CDR2 LQKENI. In nucleotides, the CDR3 is TGTGCCAGCTCACCGATGGTTTCAGGTTCCACCGGTGGCTATGGCTACACCTTC. It specifies CASSPMVSGSTGGYGYTF.

V usage is TRBV18 and J usage is TRBJ2-4; 8 bases match TRBD2. CDR1 is KGHSH, CDR2 LQKENI, per germline. This CDR3 has 15 residues. The V gene end was trimmed by 4 bases and the J gene end by 4 bases; junction bases not matched to a gene: 6. CDR3 in amino acids: CASSLTSVGKNIQYF. DNA for the CDR3: TGTGCCAGCTCACTGACTAGCGTAGGGAAAAACATTCAGTACTTC.

V is TRBV7-2 and J is TRBJ1-2, with TRBD1 matching 9 bases. From germline, CDR1 is SGHTA and CDR2 FQGNSA. Unmatched junction bases numbered 1, after V lost 4 bases and J lost 4 bases. The CDR3 extends over 13 amino acids. The CDR3 reads CASSSGQGYGYTF. The CDR3 DNA reads TGTGCCAGCAGCTCGGGACAGGGCTATGGCTACACCTTC.

The chain carries TRBV7-2 and TRBJ2-1; 8 nucleotides align to TRBD2. The junction had 4 bases not matched to a gene; V was cut back by 0 bases and J by 9 bases. The CDR3 contains 14 residues. Per germline, CDR1 SGHTA and CDR2 FQGNSA. In nucleotides, the CDR3 is TGTGCCAGCAGCTTAGCTCGGACTAGCCCTGAGCAGTTCTTC. This gives the protein CASSLARTSPEQFF.

The V gene is TRBV28, the J gene TRBJ1-5, with 7 nucleotides matching TRBD1. The trim removed 5 bases at V and 0 bases at J, leaving 4 bases unmatched. Germline CDR1 reads MDHEN; CDR2 reads SYDVKM. The CDR3 has 15 amino acids. The CDR3 here is CASSPGGNSNQPQHF. DNA for the CDR3: TGTGCCAGCAGTCCAGGGGGGAATAGCAATCAGCCCCAGCATTTT.

The chain combines TRBV9 with TRBJ2-7; TRBD1 is a possible D gene (5 bases). Per germline, CDR1 SGDLS and CDR2 YYNGEE. V was cut by 0 bases and J by 3 bases, with 10 bases left in between. The CDR3 has 14 amino acids. DNA for the CDR3: TGTGCCAGCAGCGTAGCACCAGGGCTCTACGAGCAGTACTTC. Encoded protein: CASSVAPGLYEQYF. Full variable domain (remainder filled in from reference TRBV9 and TRBJ2-7): DSGVTQTPKHLITATGQRVTLRCSPRSGDLSVYWYQQSLDQGLQFLIQYYNGEERAKGNILERFSAQQFPDLHSELNLSSLELGDSALYFCASSVAPGLYEQYFGPGTRLTVT.

This chain joins TRBV21-1 and TRBJ2-5; TRBD2, the table's D call, was not compared with the DNA. TRBV21-1 is labeled a pseudogene. The CDR3 sequence is 16 residues long. The DNA of the CDR3 is TGTGCCAGCAGCAAACCCACAGCGGAGCCACAAGAGACCCAGTACTTC. Amino acid sequence: CASSKPTAEPQETQYF.

This clone was picked up a small number of times. The chain is built from TRBV28 and TRBJ1-2; D may be TRBD1 (5 bases). V gave up 4 bases and J gave up 7 bases, with 13 bases separating them. Germline values: CDR1 MDHEN, CDR2 SYDVKM. The CDR3 contains 13 residues. The CDR3 coding sequence is TGTGCCAGCAGTTCGCCCGGGACTAGTGGCTACACCTTC. Its translation: CASSSPGTSGYTF.

This clone was recorded a few times. The V and J genes are TRBV2 and TRBJ1-4; D might be TRBD1 (6 bases). Germline loops: CDR1 SNHLY, CDR2 FYNNEI. V lost 6 bases and J lost 8, with 19 bases in between. This CDR3 region has 15 residues. The CDR3 loop reads CASSHRVGAGEKLFF. DNA for the CDR3: TGTGCCAGCAGCCACAGGGTCGGGGCCGGGGAAAAACTGTTTTTT.